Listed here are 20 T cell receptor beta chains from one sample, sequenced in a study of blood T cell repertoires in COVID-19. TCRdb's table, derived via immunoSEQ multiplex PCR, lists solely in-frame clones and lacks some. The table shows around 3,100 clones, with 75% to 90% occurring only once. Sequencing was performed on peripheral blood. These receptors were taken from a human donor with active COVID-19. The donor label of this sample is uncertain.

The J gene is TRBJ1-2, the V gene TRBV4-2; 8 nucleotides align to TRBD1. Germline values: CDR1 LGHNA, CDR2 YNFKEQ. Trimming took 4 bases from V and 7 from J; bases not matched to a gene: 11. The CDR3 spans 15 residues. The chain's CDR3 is CASSRTPGQGGGYTF. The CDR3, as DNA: TGTGCCAGCAGCCGTACACCAGGACAGGGTGGTGGCTACACCTTC.

CDR3 DNA sequence: TGTGCCAGCAGCCACAAAGATCGAGGAGACTACAATGAGCAGTTCTTC. Protein product: CASSHKDRGDYNEQFF. This chain joins TRBV7-9 and TRBJ2-1; D is unclear. Germline V CDR1 and CDR2: SEHNR, FQNEAQ (reference sequence). V lost 5 bases, J lost 3 bases, and 17 bases lay in between. The CDR3 contains 16 residues.

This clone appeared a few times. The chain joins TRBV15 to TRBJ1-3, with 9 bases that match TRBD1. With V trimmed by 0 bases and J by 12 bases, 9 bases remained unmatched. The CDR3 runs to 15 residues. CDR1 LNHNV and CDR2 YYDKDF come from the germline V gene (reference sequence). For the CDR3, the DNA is TGTGCCACCAGCAGAGAAGGGCTACAGGGGGCCGGCATATATTTT. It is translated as CATSREGLQGAGIYF. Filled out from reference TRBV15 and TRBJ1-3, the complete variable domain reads DAMVIQNPRYQVTQFGKPVTLSCSQTLNHNVMYWYQQKSSQAPKLLFHYYDKDFNNEADTPDNFQSRRPNTSFCFLDIRSPGLGDTAMYLCATSREGLQGAGIYFGEGSWLTVV.

CDR3 DNA: TGCGCCAGCAGCCACGGACGCGCGGGCGGAGAGCAGTTCTTC. It encodes CASSHGRAGGEQFF. This chain uses TRBV4-3 with TRBJ2-1; D may be TRBD2 (5 bases). Germline CDR1 is LGHNA and CDR2 is YSLEER. V was shortened by 3 bases and J by 10 bases, with 16 bases between the two germline ends. CDR3 length: 14 amino acids.

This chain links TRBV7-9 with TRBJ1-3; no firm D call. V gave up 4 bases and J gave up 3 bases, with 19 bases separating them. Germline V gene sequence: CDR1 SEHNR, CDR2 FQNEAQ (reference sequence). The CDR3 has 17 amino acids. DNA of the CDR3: TGTGCCAGCAGCTCCTATATCGCCGCCGAGATTGGAAACACCATATATTTT. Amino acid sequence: CASSSYIAAEIGNTIYF.

CDR3 protein: CASSIVSGQAFNEQFF. CDR3 DNA: TGTGCCAGCTCAATTGTCTCGGGACAGGCCTTCAATGAGCAGTTCTTC. The chain is built from TRBV18 and TRBJ2-1; 8 nucleotides align to TRBD1. Trimming took 5 bases from V and 6 from J; bases not matched to a gene: 12. The CDR3 extends over 16 amino acids. Germline lookup yields CDR1 KGHSH and CDR2 LQKENI.

The CDR3 bases are TGTGCCAGCAGTCTACAGGGGGCTGACACTGAAGCTTTCTTT. Translated, it gives CASSLQGADTEAFF. The rearrangement links TRBV6-2 or TRBV6-3 to TRBJ1-1; TRBD1 matches at 9 bases. The CDR3 extends over 14 amino acids. Germline lookup yields CDR1 MNHEY and CDR2 SVGEGT. J lost 3 bases, V lost 5 bases, and 4 bases had no gene match.

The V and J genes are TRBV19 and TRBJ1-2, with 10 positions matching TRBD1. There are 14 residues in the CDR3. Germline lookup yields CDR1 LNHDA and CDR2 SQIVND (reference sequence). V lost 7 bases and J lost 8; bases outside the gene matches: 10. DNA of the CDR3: TGTGCCAGTACCGGGACAGGGGTTCGCTGGGGCTACACCTTC. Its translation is CASTGTGVRWGYTF.

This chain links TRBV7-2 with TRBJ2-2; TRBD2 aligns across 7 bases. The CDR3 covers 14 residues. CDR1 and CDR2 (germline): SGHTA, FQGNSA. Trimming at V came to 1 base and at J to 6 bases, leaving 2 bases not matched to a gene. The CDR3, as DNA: TGTGCCAGCAGCTTAGGGGGAGGGGCCGGGGAGCTGTTTTTT. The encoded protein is CASSLGGGAGELFF.

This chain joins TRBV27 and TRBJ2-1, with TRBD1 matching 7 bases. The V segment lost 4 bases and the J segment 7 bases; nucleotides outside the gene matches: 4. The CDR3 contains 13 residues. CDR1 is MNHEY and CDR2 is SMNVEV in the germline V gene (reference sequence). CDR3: CASSSPTGNEQFF. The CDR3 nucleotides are TGTGCCAGCAGTTCTCCGACAGGGAATGAGCAGTTCTTC.

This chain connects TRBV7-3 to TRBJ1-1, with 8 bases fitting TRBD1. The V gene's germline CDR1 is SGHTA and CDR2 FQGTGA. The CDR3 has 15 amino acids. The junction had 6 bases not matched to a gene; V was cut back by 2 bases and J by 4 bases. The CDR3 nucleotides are TGTGCCAGCAGCTTAGGACAGGGCCCTACCACTGAAGCTTTCTTT. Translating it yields CASSLGQGPTTEAFF.

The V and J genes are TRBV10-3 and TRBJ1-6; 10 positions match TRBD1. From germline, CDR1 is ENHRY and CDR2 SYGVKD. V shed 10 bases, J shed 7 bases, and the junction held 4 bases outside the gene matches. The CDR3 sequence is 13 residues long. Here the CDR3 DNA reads TGTGCCAACTCGGACAGGGGGAATTCACCCCTCCACTTT. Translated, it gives CANSDRGNSPLHF.

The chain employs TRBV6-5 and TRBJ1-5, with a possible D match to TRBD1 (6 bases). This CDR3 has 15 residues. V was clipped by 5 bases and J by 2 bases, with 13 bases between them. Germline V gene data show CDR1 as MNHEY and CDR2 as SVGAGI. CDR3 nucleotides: TGTGCCAGCAGTCCGGACAGTTCGGGCAATCAGCCCCAGCATTTT. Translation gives CASSPDSSGNQPQHF.

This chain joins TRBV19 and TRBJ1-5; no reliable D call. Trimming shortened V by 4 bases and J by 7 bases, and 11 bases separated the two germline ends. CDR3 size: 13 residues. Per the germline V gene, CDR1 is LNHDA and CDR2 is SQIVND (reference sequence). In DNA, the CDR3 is TGTGCCAGTAGTACCGAAGCGGGGCAGCCCCAGCATTTT. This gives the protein CASSTEAGQPQHF.

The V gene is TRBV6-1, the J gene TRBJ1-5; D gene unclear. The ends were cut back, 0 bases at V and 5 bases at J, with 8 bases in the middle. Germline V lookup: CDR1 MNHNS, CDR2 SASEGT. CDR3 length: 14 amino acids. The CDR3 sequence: CASSEAGPYQPQHF. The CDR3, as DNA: TGTGCCAGCAGTGAAGCCGGTCCTTATCAGCCCCAGCATTTT.

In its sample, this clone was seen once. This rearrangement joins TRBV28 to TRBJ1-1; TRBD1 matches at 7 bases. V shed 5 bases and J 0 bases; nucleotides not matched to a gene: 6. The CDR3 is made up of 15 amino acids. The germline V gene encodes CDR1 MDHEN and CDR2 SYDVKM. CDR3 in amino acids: CASSLTGVLNTEAFF. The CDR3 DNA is TGTGCCAGCAGTCTCACAGGGGTGCTGAACACTGAAGCTTTCTTT.

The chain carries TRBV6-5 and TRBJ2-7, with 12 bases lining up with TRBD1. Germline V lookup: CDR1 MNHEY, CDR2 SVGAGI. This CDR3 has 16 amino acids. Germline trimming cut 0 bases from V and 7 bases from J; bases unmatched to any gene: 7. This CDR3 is CASSYSSGTGGREQYF. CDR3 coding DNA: TGTGCCAGCAGTTACTCTTCCGGGACAGGGGGCAGAGAGCAGTACTTC.

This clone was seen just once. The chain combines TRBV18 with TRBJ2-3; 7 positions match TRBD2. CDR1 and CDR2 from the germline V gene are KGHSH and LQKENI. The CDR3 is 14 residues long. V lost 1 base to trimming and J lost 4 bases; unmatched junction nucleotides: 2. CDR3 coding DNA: TGTGCCAGCTCACCACTGGCGGGGGCAGATACGCAGTATTTT. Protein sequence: CASSPLAGADTQYF.

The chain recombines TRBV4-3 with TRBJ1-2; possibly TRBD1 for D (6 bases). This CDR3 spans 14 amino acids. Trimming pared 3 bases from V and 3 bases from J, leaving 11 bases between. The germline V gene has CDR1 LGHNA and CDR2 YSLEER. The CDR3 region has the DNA TGCGCCAGCAGCCACGAAGACAGGCACTATGGCTACACCTTC. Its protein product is CASSHEDRHYGYTF.

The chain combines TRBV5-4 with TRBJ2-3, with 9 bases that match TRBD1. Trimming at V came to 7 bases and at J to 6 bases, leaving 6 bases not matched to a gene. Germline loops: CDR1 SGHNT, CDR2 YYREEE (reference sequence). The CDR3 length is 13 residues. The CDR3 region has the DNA TGTGCCAGCGGGGGGACAGGGAGGGATACGCAGTATTTT. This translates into CASGGTGRDTQYF.